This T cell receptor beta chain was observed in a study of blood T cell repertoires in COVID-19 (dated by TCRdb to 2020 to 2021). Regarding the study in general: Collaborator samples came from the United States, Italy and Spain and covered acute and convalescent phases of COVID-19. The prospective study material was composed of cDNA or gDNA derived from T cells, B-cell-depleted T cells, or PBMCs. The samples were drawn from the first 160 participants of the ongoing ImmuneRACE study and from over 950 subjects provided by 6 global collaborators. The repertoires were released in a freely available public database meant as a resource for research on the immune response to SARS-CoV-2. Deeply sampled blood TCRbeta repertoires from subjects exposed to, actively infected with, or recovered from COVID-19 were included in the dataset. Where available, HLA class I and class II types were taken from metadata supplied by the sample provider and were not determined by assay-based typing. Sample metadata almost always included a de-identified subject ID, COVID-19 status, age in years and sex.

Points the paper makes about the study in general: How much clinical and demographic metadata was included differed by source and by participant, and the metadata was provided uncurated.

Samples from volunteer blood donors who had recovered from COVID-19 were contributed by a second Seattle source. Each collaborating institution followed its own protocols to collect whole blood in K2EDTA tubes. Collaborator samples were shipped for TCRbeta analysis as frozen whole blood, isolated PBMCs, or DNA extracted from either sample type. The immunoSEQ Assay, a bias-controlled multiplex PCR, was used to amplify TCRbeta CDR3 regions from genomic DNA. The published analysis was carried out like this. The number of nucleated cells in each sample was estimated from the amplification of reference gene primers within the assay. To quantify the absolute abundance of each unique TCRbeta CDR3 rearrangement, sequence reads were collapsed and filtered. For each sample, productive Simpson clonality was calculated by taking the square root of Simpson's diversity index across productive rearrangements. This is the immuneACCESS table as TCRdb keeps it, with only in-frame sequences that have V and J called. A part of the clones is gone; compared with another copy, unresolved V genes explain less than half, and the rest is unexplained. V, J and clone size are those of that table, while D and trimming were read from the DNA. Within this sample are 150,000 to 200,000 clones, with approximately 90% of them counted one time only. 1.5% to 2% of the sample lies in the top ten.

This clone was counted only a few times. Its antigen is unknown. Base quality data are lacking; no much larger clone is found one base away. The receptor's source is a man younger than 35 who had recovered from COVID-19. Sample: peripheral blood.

DNA sequence: TGCGCCAGCAGCTTGGGCCAGCGAGCGGGAGGAGCAGATACGCAGTATTTT. It codes for CASSLGQRAGGADTQYF. Recombination linked TRBV5-1 to TRBJ2-3, and 9 bases in between align with TRBD2. Reading from cysteine to phenylalanine, the CDR3 counts 17 amino acids. Of the read, only the CDR3 DNA is kept; its 51 bases are in frame from base 1. CDR1 and CDR2 were assigned from the germline V gene as SGHRS and YFSETQ. Relative to germline, V is missing 0 bases and J is missing 4 bases, with 9 bases of the junction outside any gene match. Full variable domain (CDR3 extended with the reference TRBV5-1 and TRBJ2-3 proteins): KAGVTQTPRYLIKTRGQQVTLSCSPISGHRSVSWYQQTPGQGLQFLFEYFSETQRNKGNFPGRFSGRQFSNSRSEMNVSTLELGDSALYLCASSLGQRAGGADTQYFGPGTRLTVL.